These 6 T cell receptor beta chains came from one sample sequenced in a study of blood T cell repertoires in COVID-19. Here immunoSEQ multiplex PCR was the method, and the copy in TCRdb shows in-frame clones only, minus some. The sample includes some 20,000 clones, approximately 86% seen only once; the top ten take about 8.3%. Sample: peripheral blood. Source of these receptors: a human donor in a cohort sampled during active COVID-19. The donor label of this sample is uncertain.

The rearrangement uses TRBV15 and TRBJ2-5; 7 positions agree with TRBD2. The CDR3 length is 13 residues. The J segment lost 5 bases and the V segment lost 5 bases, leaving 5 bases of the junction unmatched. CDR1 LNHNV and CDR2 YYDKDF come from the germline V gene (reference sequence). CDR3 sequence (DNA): TGTGCCACCAGCGGGGGGGGGTTCGAGACCCAGTACTTC. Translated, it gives CATSGGGFETQYF.

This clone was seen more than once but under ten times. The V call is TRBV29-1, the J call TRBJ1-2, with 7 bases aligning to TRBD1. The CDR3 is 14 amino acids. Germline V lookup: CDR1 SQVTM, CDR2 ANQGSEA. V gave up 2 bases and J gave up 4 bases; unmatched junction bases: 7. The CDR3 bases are TGCAGCGTTGAACCGGCAGGGGGAGGCTATGGCTACACCTTC. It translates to CSVEPAGGGYGYTF.

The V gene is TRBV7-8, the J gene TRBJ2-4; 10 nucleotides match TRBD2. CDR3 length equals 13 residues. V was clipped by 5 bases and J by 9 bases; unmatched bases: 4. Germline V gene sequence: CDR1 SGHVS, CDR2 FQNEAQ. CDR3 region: CASSASGRSIQYF. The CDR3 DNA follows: TGTGCCAGCAGCGCTAGCGGGAGAAGCATTCAGTACTTC.

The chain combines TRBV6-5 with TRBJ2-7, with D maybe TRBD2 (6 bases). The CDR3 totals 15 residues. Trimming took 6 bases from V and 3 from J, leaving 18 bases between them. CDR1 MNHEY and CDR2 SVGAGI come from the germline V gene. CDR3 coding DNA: TGTGCCAGCAGCCCGACCCGACTAGGGGACTACGAGCAGTACTTC. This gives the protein CASSPTRLGDYEQYF.

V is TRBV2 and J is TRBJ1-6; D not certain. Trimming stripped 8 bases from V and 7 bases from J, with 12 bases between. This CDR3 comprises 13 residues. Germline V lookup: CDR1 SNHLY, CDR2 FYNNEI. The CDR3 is CASLADFNSPLHF. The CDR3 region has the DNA TGTGCCAGCCTGGCCGACTTCAATTCACCCCTCCACTTT.

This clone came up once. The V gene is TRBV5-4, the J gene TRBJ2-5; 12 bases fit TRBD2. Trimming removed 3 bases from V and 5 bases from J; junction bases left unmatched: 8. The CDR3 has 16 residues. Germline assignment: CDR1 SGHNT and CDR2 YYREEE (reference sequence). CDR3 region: CASSSGLAGPSETQYF. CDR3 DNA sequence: TGTGCCAGCAGCTCTGGACTAGCGGGACCCAGTGAGACCCAGTACTTC.